The clone carrying this T cell receptor beta chain was seen repeatedly, ten times or more. The antigen is not known. The sample originates from a study of CD8 T cells in ankylosing spondylitis. TCRdb used MiXCR to reprocess the 5' RACE reads, holding one entry per CDR3 protein. The sample yields fewer than 550,000 distinct CDR3 sequences, approximately 5.3% seen once. Study observations and caveats: One TCR beta motif, made up of about 8 highly homologous variants, appeared characteristic of ankylosing spondylitis blood. Clones tied to disease were said to be significantly enriched in matched ankylosing spondylitis synovial fluid.

The CDR3 contains 16 residues. Trimming pared 2 bases from V and 5 bases from J, leaving 15 bases between. CDR1 and CDR2 from the germline V gene are ENHRY and SYGVKD. Sequences were obtained from blood, either unsorted or a sorted T cell fraction (not recorded which). The clonotype comes from a male donor with ankylosing spondylitis. The gene calls are TRBV10-3 and TRBJ2-2; tentative D call: TRBD1 (6 bases). CDR3 nucleotide sequence: TGTGCCATCAGTGAGGTCAGGGGCCCAGATACCGGGGAGCTGTTTTTT. Protein product: CAISEVRGPDTGELFF.